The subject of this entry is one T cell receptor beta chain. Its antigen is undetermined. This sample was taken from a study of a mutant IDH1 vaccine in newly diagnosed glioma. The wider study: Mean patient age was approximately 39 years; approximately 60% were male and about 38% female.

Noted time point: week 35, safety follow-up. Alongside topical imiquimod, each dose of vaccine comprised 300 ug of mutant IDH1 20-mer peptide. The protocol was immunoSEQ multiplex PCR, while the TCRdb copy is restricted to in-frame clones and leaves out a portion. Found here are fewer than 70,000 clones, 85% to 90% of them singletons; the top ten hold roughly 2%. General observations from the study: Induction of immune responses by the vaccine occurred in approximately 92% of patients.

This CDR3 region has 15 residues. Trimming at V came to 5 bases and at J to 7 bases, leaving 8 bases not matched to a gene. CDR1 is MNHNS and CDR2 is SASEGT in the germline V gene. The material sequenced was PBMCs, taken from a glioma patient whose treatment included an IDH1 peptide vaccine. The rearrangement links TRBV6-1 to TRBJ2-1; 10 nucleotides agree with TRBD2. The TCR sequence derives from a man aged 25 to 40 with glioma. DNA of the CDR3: TGTGCCAGCAGTCTAAGGAGGACTAGCGGAAATGAGCAGTTCTTC. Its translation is CASSLRRTSGNEQFF.